This is a list of T cell receptor beta chains from one sample in a study of T cell responses to AZD1222 COVID-19 vaccine. Data came from immunoSEQ multiplex PCR; TCRdb stores just in-frame clones and leaves some out. Of approximately 170,000 clones listed, 80% to 95% are singletons. The sequencing used peripheral blood, collected on day 0 of AZD1222 vaccination. The receptor source for this set is an adult in good health. The CDR3 runs from the conserved cysteine through the conserved F or W. The D gene is left open where the match is weak.

TRBD2,TRBJ2-7,TRBV5-1,TGCGCCAGCTCCGAGGGAGGGACTACCTCCTACGAGCAGTACTTC,CASSEGGTTSYEQYF
TRBD2,TRBJ2-1,TRBV27,TGTGCCAGCAGTCCAGATAGGACTAGCGGGAGCAATGAGCAGTTCTTC,CASSPDRTSGSNEQFF
.,TRBJ2-7,TRBV7-3,TGTGCCAGCAGCTTAAGCCAGGGGTACGAGCAGTACTTC,CASSLSQGYEQYF
.,TRBJ2-1,TRBV15,TGTGCCACCAGCAGAGATGGGGGAGCGGAGGATGAGCAGTTCTTC,CATSRDGGAEDEQFF
.,TRBJ2-7,TRBV18,TGTGCCAGCTCACCAGGGGTGGCCTACGAGCAGTACTTC,CASSPGVAYEQYF
TRBD2,TRBJ2-5,TRBV30,TGTGCCTGGAGTGGTGGGGGACTACGCCAAGAGACCCAGTACTTC,CAWSGGGLRQETQYF
.,TRBJ2-5,TRBV5-1,TGCGCCAGCAGCTTGGACGGGAGAAACCAAGAGACCCAGTACTTC,CASSLDGRNQETQYF
.,TRBJ1-4,TRBV29-1,TGCAGCGTCAACCGGGGGTCTAATGAAAAACTGTTTTTT,CSVNRGSNEKLFF
TRBD1,TRBJ1-1,TRBV2,TGTGCCAGCACTGGACGGGACAGGGGGGACACTGAAGCTTTCTTT,CASTGRDRGDTEAFF
TRBD2,TRBJ2-1,TRBV2,TGTGCCAGCAGTGAGCATATTAGCGGGGGCGGTGAGCAGTTCTTC,CASSEHISGGGEQFF